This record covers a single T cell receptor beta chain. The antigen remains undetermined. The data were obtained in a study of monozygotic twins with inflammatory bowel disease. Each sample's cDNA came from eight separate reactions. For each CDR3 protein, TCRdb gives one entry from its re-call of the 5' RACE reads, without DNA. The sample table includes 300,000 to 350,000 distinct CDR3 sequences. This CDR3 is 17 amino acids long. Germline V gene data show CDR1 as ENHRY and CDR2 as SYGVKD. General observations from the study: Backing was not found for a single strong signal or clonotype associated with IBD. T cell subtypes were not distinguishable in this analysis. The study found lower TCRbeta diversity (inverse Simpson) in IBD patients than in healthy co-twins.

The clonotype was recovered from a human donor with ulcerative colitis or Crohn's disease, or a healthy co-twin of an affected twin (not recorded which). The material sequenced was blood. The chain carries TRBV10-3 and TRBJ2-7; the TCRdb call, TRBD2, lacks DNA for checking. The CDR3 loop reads CAMGAGTSGRETYEQYF.